This note documents a single TCR beta chain sequence. Its antigen is currently unknown. This sample was taken from a study of cytomegalovirus exposure and HLA in healthy donors. Looking at the study overall: Earlier results showed 90 million to 120 million unique TCR beta sequences derived from approximately 180 million T cells. Study observations and caveats: The likely origin of a cluster of highly shared sequence variants was a sequencing artifact. There were under 200 TCR beta chains listed as cytomegalovirus-associated.

V lost 7 bases and J lost 7; bases outside the gene matches: 7. The CDR3 contains 15 residues. The germline V gene has CDR1 SNHLY and CDR2 FYNNEI. In the PCR, 60 Vbeta and 13 Jbeta primers were used. The assay was immunoSEQ multiplex PCR, and TCRdb's table has in-frame clones only and misses some. This sample has about 150,000 clones, with approximately 78% found just once. Sequencing used PBMCs. The genes are TRBV2 and TRBJ2-1; 13 bases are a match to TRBD2. The sequence derives from a woman between 40 and 50 years old in good health and CMV-seropositive. CDR3 amino acids: CASTLLAGGRNEQFF. The CDR3 coding sequence is TGTGCCAGCACCCTACTAGCGGGGGGGCGGAATGAGCAGTTCTTC.